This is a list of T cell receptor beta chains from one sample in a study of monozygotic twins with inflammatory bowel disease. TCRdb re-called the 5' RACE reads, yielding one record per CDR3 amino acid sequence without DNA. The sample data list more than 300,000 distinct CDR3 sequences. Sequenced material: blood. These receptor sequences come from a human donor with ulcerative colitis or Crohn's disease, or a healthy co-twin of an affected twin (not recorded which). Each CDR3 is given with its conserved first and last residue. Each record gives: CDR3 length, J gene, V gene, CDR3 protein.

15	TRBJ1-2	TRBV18	CASSKGVAQVYGYTF
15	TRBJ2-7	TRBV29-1	CSATRPGQGSYEQYF
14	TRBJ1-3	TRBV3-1	CASSQAHRSNTIYF
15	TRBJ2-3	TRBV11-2	CASSHGFGGTDTQYF
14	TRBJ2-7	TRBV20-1	CSASTSGDLYEQYF
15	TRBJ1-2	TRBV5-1	CASSNDPQANYGYTF
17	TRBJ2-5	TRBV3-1	CASSHLGSGGLRETQYF
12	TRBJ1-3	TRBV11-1	CASSRDRDTIYF
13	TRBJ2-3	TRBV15	CATRGQGTDTQYF
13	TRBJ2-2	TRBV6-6	CAGTGVSTGELFF
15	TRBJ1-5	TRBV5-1	CASSLGTGVSQPQHF
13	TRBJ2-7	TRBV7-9	CASGRQGGDEQYF
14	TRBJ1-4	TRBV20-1	CSARLENRNEKLFF
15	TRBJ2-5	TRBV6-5	CASSYRPGQAETQYF
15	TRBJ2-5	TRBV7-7	CASSSRGGAGETQYF
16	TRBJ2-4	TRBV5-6	CASSLWPTLAKNIQYF
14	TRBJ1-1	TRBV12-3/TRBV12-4	CASRVQGVSTEAFF
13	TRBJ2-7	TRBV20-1	CSASDKPFYEQYF
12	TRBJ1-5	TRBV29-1	CSAGTGKQPQHF
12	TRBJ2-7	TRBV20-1	CSSGTGLNEQYF
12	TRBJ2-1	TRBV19	CASSISGPEQFF
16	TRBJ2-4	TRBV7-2	CASSPGQGTPKNIQYF
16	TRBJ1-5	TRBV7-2	CASSLVGTGANQPQHF
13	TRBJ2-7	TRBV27	CASSKGRGYEQYF
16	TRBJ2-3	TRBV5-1	CASSVSSGAFEDTQYF
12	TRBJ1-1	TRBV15	CATSRFATEAFF
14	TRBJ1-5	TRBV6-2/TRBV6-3	CASCSNRANQPQHF
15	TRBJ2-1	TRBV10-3	CAISEATGGYNEQFF
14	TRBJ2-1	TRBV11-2	CASSGRGGYNEQFF
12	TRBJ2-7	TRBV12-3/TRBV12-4	CASSPYPYEQYF
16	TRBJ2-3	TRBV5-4	CASSLERGGGTDTQYF
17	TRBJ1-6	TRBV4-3	CASSQDPRRGVNSPLHF
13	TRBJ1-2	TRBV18	CASSSGESYGYTF
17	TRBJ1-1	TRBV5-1	CASSLYTGVDFGTEAFF
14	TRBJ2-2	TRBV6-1	CASSETEYGGELFF
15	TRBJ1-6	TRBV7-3	CASSVGGAYNSPLHF
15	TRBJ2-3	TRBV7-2	CASSLSGGGPDTQYF